This T cell receptor beta chain was observed in a study of T cell changes during pregnancy in multiple sclerosis. Here immunoSEQ multiplex PCR was the method, and the copy in TCRdb shows in-frame clones only, minus some. This repertoire shows fewer than 45,000 clones, less than 95% found once; its top ten account for over 8%. The CDR3 runs to 16 residues. After removal of 6 bases from V and 4 bases from J, the junction contained 8 bases not matched to a gene. CDR1 and CDR2 from the germline V gene are MNHEY and SMNVEV (reference sequence). The chain uses TRBV27 and TRBJ2-7; 14 bases agree with TRBD2. The origin of this receptor is a female donor with multiple sclerosis, enrolled in a pregnancy study. The source material was CD8+ T cells from peripheral blood mononuclear cells, sampled in the first trimester of pregnancy. CDR3 sequence: CASSRTSGRSRYEQYF. In DNA, the CDR3 is TGTGCCAGCAGCAGGACTAGCGGGAGGAGTAGGTACGAGCAGTACTTC.